This TCR beta chain was recorded in a study of blood T cell repertoires in COVID-19. Study in general: Sites in the United States, Italy and Spain provided acute and convalescent COVID-19 samples. T cells, B-cell-depleted T cells, or PBMCs provided the cDNA or gDNA that served as material.

This CDR3 region has 14 residues. After removal of 4 bases from V and 7 bases from J, the junction contained 6 bases not matched to a gene. Self-reported history from a screening survey and questionnaire set each donor's cohort. Data came from immunoSEQ multiplex PCR; TCRdb stores just in-frame clones and leaves some out. The sample shows 350,000 to 400,000 clones, roughly 90% of them seen only once. Input material: PBMCs or T cells enriched from blood (not recorded which). This TCR derives from a woman in her twenties or thirties with acute COVID-19. The chain combines TRBV5-3 with TRBJ1-1; 11 bases are shared with TRBD1. TRBV5-3 is an open reading frame, and its role is uncertain. The CDR3 loop reads CARSQGQGEVEAFF. The CDR3 nucleotides are TGTGCCAGAAGCCAGGGACAGGGGGAGGTTGAAGCTTTCTTT.